This TCR beta chain was sequenced for a study of OX40 agonist ivuxolimab in advanced cancers. The CDR3 is 12 amino acids. V was shortened by 5 bases and J by 4 bases, with 6 bases between the two germline ends. The germline CDR1 and CDR2 sequences are SGHTA and FQGNSA. Profiled with immunoSEQ multiplex PCR; TCRdb holds only in-frame clones, not every one. The data show approximately 94,000 clones, 92% seen once. The clonotype originates from an adult with an advanced solid tumor such as melanoma, head and neck, liver or kidney cancer. The sequencing used CD4+ or CD8+ T cells sorted from blood, collected in a trial of the OX40 agonist ivuxolimab. V usage is TRBV7-2 and J usage is TRBJ2-1, with D possibly being TRBD2 (6 bases). CDR3 DNA sequence: TGTGCCAGCAGCCGGGAGTACAATGAGCAGTTCTTC. It encodes CASSREYNEQFF.